This T cell receptor beta chain was recorded in a study of T cells in Graves' hyperthyroidism and ophthalmopathy. This clonotype was detected ten times or more. The V gene's germline CDR1 is MGHRA and CDR2 YSYEKL. The CDR3 is made up of 14 amino acids. V was clipped by 0 bases and J by 8 bases, with 13 bases between them. The source material, RNA transcripts, was used to amplify TCR beta CDR3 regions. The TCR CDR3 first-round RT-PCR relied on the HTBI primer set. TCRdb recomputed calls from the multiplex PCR reads with MiXCR, one row per CDR3 protein. The table lists almost 350,000 distinct CDR3 sequences, about a sixth of them singletons, with around 16% in the top ten.

V gene TRBV4-1 combines with J gene TRBJ1-2; TRBD1 might be the D (5 bases). The sequenced sample consisted of blood. This receptor was obtained from a woman aged 35 to 49 with Graves' ophthalmopathy. The CDR3 here is CASSQEVRADGYTF. DNA for the CDR3: TGCGCCAGCAGCCAAGAAGTCAGGGCAGACGGCTACACCTTC.